Listed here are 18 T cell receptor beta chains from one sample, sequenced in a study of T cells in Graves' hyperthyroidism and ophthalmopathy. Amplification of TCR beta CDR3 regions used RNA as the template. HTBI primers drove first-round RT-PCR of the TCR CDR3. TCRdb processed the multiplex PCR reads anew with MiXCR; each CDR3 protein has one entry. The table lists about 590,000 distinct CDR3 sequences, 15% to 18% of them singletons. Source material: blood. All receptors come from a woman aged 25 to 39 with Graves' hyperthyroidism.

The genes are TRBV20-1 and TRBJ2-3; D possibly uses TRBD1 or TRBD2 (12 bases each). Germline V lookup: CDR1 DFQATT, CDR2 SNEGSKA (reference sequence). The CDR3 length is 22 residues. Trimming left V 4 bases short and J 2 bases short, with 37 bases between. For the CDR3, the DNA is TGCAGTGCTACGGGACAGGGGGCACCGACTCTAGCGGGAGGGGTGTACACAGATACGCAGTATTTT. It is translated as CSATGQGAPTLAGGVYTDTQYF.

The table lists this clonotype with many counts. The chain couples TRBV7-9 to TRBJ1-2, with D unclear. V dropped 5 bases and J dropped 0 bases, with 13 bases sitting between them. CDR1 is SEHNR, CDR2 FQNEAQ, per germline (reference sequence). The CDR3 length is 15 residues. The CDR3 nucleotides are TGTGCCAGCAGCCCTCGTTCGGGCCCTAACTATGGCTACACCTTC. It is translated as CASSPRSGPNYGYTF.

This clonotype was recorded many times. At one end, the junction sequence differs from germline, possibly due to a read error. V and J are TRBV28 and TRBJ1-5; D not resolved. This CDR3 is 14 amino acids long. The germline CDR1 and CDR2 sequences are MDHEN and SYDVKM. Here the CDR3 reads CASSLSERGQPQHF. CDR3 nucleotides: TGTGCCAGCAGCTTATCCGAACGCGGTCAGCCCCAGCATTTT.

The V gene is TRBV20-1, the J gene TRBJ2-7, with TRBD2 identical over 8 bases. Germline V CDR1 and CDR2: DFQATT, SNEGSKA (reference sequence). This CDR3 is 15 amino acids long. J was trimmed by 4 bases and V by 0 bases; bases with no gene match: 8. CDR3 loop: CSARDLTGGRYEQYF. CDR3 bases: TGCAGTGCTAGAGATCTTACGGGAGGGCGGTACGAGCAGTACTTC.

The chain has TRBV20-1 and TRBJ2-1; 13 positions match TRBD2. Germline CDR1 and CDR2: DFQATT and SNEGSKA (reference sequence). The CDR3 contains 17 residues. With V trimmed by 3 bases and J by 5 bases, 10 bases remained unmatched. The CDR3 spells CSARGLAGSWGNNEQFF. CDR3 coding DNA: TGCAGTGCTAGGGGACTAGCGGGAAGCTGGGGCAACAATGAGCAGTTCTTC.

There are many counts of this clonotype. The rearrangement links TRBV6-2 or TRBV6-3 to TRBJ2-1, with D possibly TRBD1 on 6 matching bases. CDR3 size: 15 residues. CDR1 and CDR2 from the germline V gene are MNHEY and SVGEGT. V lost 2 bases and J 10 bases, leaving 18 bases between the germline ends. The CDR3 nucleotides read TGTGCCAGCAGTTACGCCGGGACAACGGTCCGGGAGCAGTTCTTC. It codes for CASSYAGTTVREQFF.

This clonotype was seen more than once but under ten times. This sequence joins TRBV5-5 and TRBJ2-3, with 7 bases fitting TRBD2. V lost 4 bases, J lost 0 bases, and 8 bases stayed unmatched. CDR1 is SGHKS and CDR2 is YYEKEE in the germline V gene (reference sequence). The CDR3 runs 16 residues. The CDR3 is CASSTRLADSTDTQYF. The CDR3 region has the DNA TGTGCCAGCAGCACACGACTAGCCGATAGCACAGATACGCAGTATTTT.

This clonotype was observed a handful of times. A much more abundant neighbour one base away suggests this may be a read error. The chain joins TRBV6-1 to TRBJ2-2; either TRBD1 or TRBD2 may supply D (5 bases each). The CDR3 is 15 residues long. Germline lookup yields CDR1 MNHNS and CDR2 SASEGT. CDR3 sequence (DNA): TGTGCCAGCAGTGATGGGGGAGATGACACCGGGGAGCTGGTTTTT. Translated: CASSDGGDDTGELVF.

This clonotype occurred many times. The chain couples TRBV12-3 or TRBV12-4 to TRBJ1-1; 10 positions match TRBD1. The CDR3 consists of 20 residues. Germline trimming cut 5 bases from V and 4 bases from J; bases unmatched to any gene: 22. The CDR3 nucleotides are TGTGCCAGCAGTCCGAGATACCGGGACAGGGGCCGCGGGGTGGCCACTGAAGCTTTCTTT. Translation: CASSPRYRDRGRGVATEAFF.

This clonotype was recorded at least ten times. The chain recombines TRBV29-1 with TRBJ2-1, with 10 nucleotides matching TRBD1. This CDR3 spans 16 amino acids. The germline V gene has CDR1 SQVTM and CDR2 ANQGSEA. V was clipped by 4 bases and J by 6 bases; unmatched bases: 12. CDR3 residues: CSVVRDRGFGANEQFF. CDR3 bases: TGCAGCGTTGTCCGGGACAGGGGATTTGGGGCCAATGAGCAGTTCTTC.

The chain recombines TRBV10-3 with TRBJ2-5; 10 bases are a match to TRBD2. CDR1 and CDR2 (germline): ENHRY, SYGVKD. V lost 5 bases, J lost 10 bases, and 13 bases stayed unmatched. This CDR3 region has 15 residues. CDR3 nucleotides: TGTGCCATCAGTAGCGGACTAGCGGAGTCATCAGGCCAGTACTTC. Amino acids: CAISSGLAESSGQYF.

In DNA form, the CDR3 reads TGTGCCAGCAGTTACTCGGGGACAGGGTCCGGAGGCTACACCTTC. This encodes CASSYSGTGSGGYTF. This chain links TRBV6-5 with TRBJ1-2; 9 bases map to TRBD1. Germline assignment: CDR1 MNHEY and CDR2 SVGAGI. Trimming removed 0 bases from V and 8 bases from J; junction bases left unmatched: 7. CDR3 length: 15 amino acids.

This clonotype has at least ten counts. The chain joins TRBV6-1 to TRBJ1-5, with D perhaps TRBD1 (6 bases). The CDR3 runs to 15 residues. Germline CDR1 is MNHNS and CDR2 is SASEGT. The V end was cut by 0 bases, the J end by 3 bases, with 9 bases between. CDR3 coding DNA: TGTGCCAGCAGTGAAGCGGGGGCCTCCAATCAGCCCCAGCATTTT. Protein product: CASSEAGASNQPQHF.

This clonotype was seen a few times. The rearrangement joins TRBV7-8 to TRBJ1-3; TRBD1 agrees at 7 bases. From germline, CDR1 is SGHVS and CDR2 FQNEAQ. The V gene end was trimmed by 5 bases and the J gene end by 0 bases; junction bases not matched to a gene: 10. The CDR3 has 17 amino acids. Here the CDR3 reads CASSATRGQASGNTIYF. DNA of the CDR3: TGTGCCAGCAGCGCTACTAGAGGACAGGCCTCTGGAAACACCATATATTTT.

This clonotype was recorded at least ten times. The DNA for the CDR3 is TGTGCCAGCAGTTTATACAGGGGGCTGAACACTGAAGCTTTCTTT. It translates to CASSLYRGLNTEAFF. V and J are TRBV27 and TRBJ1-1; 9 nucleotides line up with TRBD1. Germline loops: CDR1 MNHEY, CDR2 SMNVEV (reference sequence). The CDR3 is 15 amino acids. The ends lost 1 base at V and 0 bases at J; junction bases unmatched: 0.

The chain joins TRBV5-6 to TRBJ2-1; 7 bases align to TRBD2. The germline gives CDR1 SGHDT, CDR2 YYEEEE. Unmatched junction bases numbered 13, after V lost 7 bases and J lost 9 bases. The CDR3 is 14 residues long. In DNA form, the CDR3 reads TGTGCCAGCTCTTGGGACTATCCGGTAGGTGAGCAGTTCTTC. Translating gives CASSWDYPVGEQFF. The full variable domain, rest sourced from reference TRBV5-6 and TRBJ2-1, is DAGVTQSPTHLIKTRGQQVTLRCSPKSGHDTVSWYQQALGQGPQFIFQYYEEEERQRGNFPDRFSGHQFPNYSSELNVNALLLGDSALYLCASSWDYPVGEQFFGPGTRLTVL.

This clonotype was seen a handful of times. This rearrangement joins TRBV20-1 to TRBJ2-6, with D hard to call. The CDR3 runs 14 residues. From germline, CDR1 is DFQATT and CDR2 SNEGSKA (reference sequence). V lost 0 bases, J lost 2 bases, and 5 bases lay in between. CDR3 in DNA: TGCAGTGCTAGAGAGGTGGCTGGGGCCAACGTCCTGACTTTC. Amino acid sequence: CSAREVAGANVLTF.

With regard to this clonotype: Possible read error: a much larger clone is one base away. This rearrangement joins TRBV30 to TRBJ1-2, with TRBD1 as a possible D gene (5 bases). Germline-derived CDR1 and CDR2 are GTSNPN and SVGIG (reference sequence). This CDR3 contains 13 residues. This chain's CDR3 is CAWRVHGGDGYTF. CDR3 sequence (DNA): TGTGCCTGGCGTGTACACGGGGGGGATGGCTACACCTTC. The full variable domain, with the rest looked up from reference TRBV30 and TRBJ1-2, is SQTIHQWPATLVQPVGSPLSLECTVEGTSNPNLYWYRQAAGRGLQLLFYSVGIGQISSEVPQNLSASRPQDRQFILSSKKLLLSDSGFYLCAWRVHGGDGYTFGSGTRLTVV.